The 5 T cell receptor beta chains reported below all come from one sample, sequenced in a study of blood T cell repertoires in COVID-19. Assay used: immunoSEQ multiplex PCR; TCRdb lists only in-frame clones, some missing. The sample yields a few hundred thousand clones, 84% seen once. What was sequenced was peripheral blood. The receptors here all came from a human donor in a cohort sampled during active COVID-19.

In this sample, this clone turned up a few times. The CDR3 nucleotides read TGTGCCAGCAGTTTACAGTTCTATGGCTACACCTTC. It is translated as CASSLQFYGYTF. The chain employs TRBV28 and TRBJ1-2, with D uncertain. Trimming took 2 bases from V and 4 from J, leaving 5 bases between them. CDR1 and CDR2 (germline): MDHEN, SYDVKM. The CDR3 length is 12 residues.

The CDR3 protein is CSVEGGGDGYTF. In nucleotides, the CDR3 is TGCAGCGTTGAAGGAGGCGGCGATGGCTACACCTTC. This rearrangement joins TRBV29-1 to TRBJ1-2; the D is unclear. The V end was cut by 1 base, the J end by 6 bases, with 9 bases between. CDR1 is SQVTM, CDR2 ANQGSEA, per germline. This CDR3 is 12 amino acids long.

Comments on this clone: One end of the junction fails to match germline, which may point to a read error. The V and J genes are TRBV19 and TRBJ2-7; D may be TRBD1 or TRBD2 (5 bases each). Germline CDR1 and CDR2: LNHDA and SQIVND (reference sequence). This CDR3 is 15 amino acids long. This CDR3 is CASSLEGHGGYEQYF. The DNA of the CDR3 is TGTGCCAGTAGTCTAGAGGGGCACGGTGGATACGAGCAGTACTTC.

The V gene is TRBV19, the J gene TRBJ2-1, with TRBD2 matching 9 bases. This CDR3 comprises 16 residues. With 3 bases clipped from V and 6 bases from J, the junction kept 9 bases outside the gene matches. Looked up from germline, CDR1 is LNHDA and CDR2 is SQIVND (reference sequence). CDR3 region: CASSMLAGGRGNEQFF. CDR3 in DNA: TGTGCCAGTAGTATGTTGGCGGGGGGGCGTGGCAATGAGCAGTTCTTC.

This sequence joins TRBV12-3 or TRBV12-4 and TRBJ1-5, with D hard to call. Between the trimmed V and J ends, which lost 5 bases and 9 bases, there was a span of 14 bases. The CDR3 spans 13 residues. The CDR3, as DNA: TGTGCCAGCAGTCAAGGAGTTGGTCGGCCCCAGCATTTT. It translates to CASSQGVGRPQHF.